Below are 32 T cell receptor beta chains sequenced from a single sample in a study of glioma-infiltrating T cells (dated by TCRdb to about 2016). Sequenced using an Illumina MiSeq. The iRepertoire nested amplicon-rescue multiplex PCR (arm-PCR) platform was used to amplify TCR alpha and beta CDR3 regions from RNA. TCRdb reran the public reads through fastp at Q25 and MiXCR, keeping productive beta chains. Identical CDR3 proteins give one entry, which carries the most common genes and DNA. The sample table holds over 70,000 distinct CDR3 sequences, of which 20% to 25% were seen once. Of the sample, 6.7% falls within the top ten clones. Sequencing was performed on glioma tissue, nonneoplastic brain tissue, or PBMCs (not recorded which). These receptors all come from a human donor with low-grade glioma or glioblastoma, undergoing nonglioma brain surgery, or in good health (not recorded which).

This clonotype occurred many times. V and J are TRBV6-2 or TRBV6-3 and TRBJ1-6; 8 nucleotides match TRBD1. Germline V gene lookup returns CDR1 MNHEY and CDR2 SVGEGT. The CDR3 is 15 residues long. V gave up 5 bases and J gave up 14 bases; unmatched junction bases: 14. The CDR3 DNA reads TGTGCCAGCAGTCCCACCGGGACAGGTTCAGTGTCCCTCCACTTT. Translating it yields CASSPTGTGSVSLHF.

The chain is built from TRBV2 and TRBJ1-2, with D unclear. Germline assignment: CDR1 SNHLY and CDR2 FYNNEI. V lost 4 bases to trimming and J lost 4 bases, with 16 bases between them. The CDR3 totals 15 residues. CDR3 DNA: TGTGCCAGCAGTGGGTACCCTTACAACCTCTATGGCTACACCTTC. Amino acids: CASSGYPYNLYGYTF. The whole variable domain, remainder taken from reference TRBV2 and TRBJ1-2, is EPEVTQTPSHQVTQMGQEVILRCVPISNHLYFYWYRQILGQKVEFLVSFYNNEISEKSEIFDDQFSVERPDGSNFTLKIRSTKLEDSAMYFCASSGYPYNLYGYTFGSGTRLTVV.

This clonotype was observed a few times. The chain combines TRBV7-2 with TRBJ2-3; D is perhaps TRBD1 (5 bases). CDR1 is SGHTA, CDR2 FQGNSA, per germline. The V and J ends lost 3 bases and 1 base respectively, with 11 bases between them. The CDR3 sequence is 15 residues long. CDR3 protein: CASSFRGSGTDTQYF. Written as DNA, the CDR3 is TGTGCCAGCAGCTTTAGGGGCTCTGGCACAGATACGCAGTATTTT.

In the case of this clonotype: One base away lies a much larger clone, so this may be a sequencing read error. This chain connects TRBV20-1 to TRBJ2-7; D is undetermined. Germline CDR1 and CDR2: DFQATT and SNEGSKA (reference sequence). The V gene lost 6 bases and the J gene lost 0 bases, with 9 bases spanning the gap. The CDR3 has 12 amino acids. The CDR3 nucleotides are TGCAGTGCAGAGGCGATCTCCTACGAGCAGTACTTC. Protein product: CSAEAISYEQYF.

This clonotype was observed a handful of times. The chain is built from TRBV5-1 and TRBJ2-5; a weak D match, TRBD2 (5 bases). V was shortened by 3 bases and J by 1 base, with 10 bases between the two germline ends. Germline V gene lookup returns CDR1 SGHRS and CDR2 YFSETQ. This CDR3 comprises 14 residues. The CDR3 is CASSSAGGQETQYF. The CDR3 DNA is TGCGCCAGCAGCTCGGCTGGAGGCCAAGAGACCCAGTACTTC.

This CDR3 reads CASTLKLTKNIQYF. The DNA of the CDR3 is TGTGCCAGTACCTTGAAGCTAACCAAAAACATTCAGTACTTC. The rearrangement uses TRBV19 and TRBJ2-4; no reliable D call. Germline V gives CDR1 LNHDA, CDR2 SQIVND (reference sequence). The CDR3 extends over 14 amino acids. V was cut by 7 bases and J by 2 bases, with 12 bases left in between.

This CDR3 is CVSSYDRGLRYNEQFF. The CDR3 bases are TGTGTTAGCAGTTACGACAGGGGGTTGAGGTACAATGAGCAGTTCTTC. The chain links TRBV6-6 to TRBJ2-1; TRBD1 agrees at 9 bases. The CDR3 runs to 16 residues. Germline CDR1 is MNHNY and CDR2 is SVGAGI (reference sequence).

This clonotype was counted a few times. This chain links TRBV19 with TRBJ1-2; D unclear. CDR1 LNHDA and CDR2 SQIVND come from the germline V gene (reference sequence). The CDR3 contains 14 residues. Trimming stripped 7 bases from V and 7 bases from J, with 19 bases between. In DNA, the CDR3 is TGTGCCAGTACCCCATCTTGGGAGTACGTTGGCTACACCTTC. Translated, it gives CASTPSWEYVGYTF.

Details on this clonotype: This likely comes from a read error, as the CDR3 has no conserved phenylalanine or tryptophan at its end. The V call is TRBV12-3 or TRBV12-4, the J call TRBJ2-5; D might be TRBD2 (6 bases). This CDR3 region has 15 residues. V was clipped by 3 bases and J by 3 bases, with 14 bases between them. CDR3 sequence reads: CASSFRDLPEETQYL. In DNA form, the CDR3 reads TGTGCCAGCAGTTTTAGGGACTTACCCGAAGAGACCCAGTACTTA.

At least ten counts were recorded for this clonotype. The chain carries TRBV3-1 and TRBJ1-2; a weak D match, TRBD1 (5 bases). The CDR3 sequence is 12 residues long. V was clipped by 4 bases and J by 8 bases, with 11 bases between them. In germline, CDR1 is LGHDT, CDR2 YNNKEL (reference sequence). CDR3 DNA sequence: TGTGCCAGCAGCCTCTGGGGGTCAGGCTACACCTTC. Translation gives CASSLWGSGYTF.

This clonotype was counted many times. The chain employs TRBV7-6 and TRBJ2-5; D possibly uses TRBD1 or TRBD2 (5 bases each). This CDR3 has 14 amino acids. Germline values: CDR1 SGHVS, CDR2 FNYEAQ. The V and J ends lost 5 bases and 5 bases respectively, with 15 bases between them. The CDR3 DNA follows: TGTGCCAGCAGCCTAGGGACGCCCCCCGAGACCCAGTACTTC. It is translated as CASSLGTPPETQYF.

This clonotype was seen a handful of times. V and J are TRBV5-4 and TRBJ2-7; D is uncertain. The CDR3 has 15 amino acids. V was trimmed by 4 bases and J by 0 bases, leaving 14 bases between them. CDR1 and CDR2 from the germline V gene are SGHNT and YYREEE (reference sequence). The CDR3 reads CASSPGPFSSYEQYF. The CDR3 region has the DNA TGTGCCAGCAGCCCCGGACCGTTCAGCTCCTACGAGCAGTACTTC.

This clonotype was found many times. The chain's CDR3 is CASSPVSGIDNEQFF. The CDR3 DNA is TGTGCCAGCAGCCCAGTGTCAGGAATAGACAATGAGCAGTTCTTC. This chain uses TRBV5-4 with TRBJ2-1; D is unresolved. Germline V gene sequence: CDR1 SGHNT, CDR2 YYREEE (reference sequence). The CDR3 has 15 amino acids. Trimming cost V 4 bases and J 5 bases, with 16 bases left between them.

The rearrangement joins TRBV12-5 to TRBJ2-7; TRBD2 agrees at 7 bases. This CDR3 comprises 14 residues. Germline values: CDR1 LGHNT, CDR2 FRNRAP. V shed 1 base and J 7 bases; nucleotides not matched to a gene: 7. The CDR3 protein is CASGLGGGAREQYF. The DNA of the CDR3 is TGTGCTAGTGGTTTGGGGGGGGGAGCGAGAGAGCAGTACTTC.

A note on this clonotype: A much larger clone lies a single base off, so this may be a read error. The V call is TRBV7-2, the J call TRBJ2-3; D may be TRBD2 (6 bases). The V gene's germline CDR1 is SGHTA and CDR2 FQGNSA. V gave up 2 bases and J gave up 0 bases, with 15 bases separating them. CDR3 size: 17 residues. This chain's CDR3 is CASSLSDGSVSTDTQYF. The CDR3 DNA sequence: TGTGCCAGCAGCTTAAGCGACGGGAGTGTCAGCACAGATACGCAGTATTTT.

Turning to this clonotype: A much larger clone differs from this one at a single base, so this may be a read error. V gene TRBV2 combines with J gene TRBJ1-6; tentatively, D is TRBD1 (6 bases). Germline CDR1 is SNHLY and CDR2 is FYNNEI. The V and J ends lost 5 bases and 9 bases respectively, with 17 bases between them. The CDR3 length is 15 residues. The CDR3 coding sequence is TGTGCCAGCAGTAGACAGGATCCGGATGTTTCACCCCTCCACTTT. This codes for CASSRQDPDVSPLHF.

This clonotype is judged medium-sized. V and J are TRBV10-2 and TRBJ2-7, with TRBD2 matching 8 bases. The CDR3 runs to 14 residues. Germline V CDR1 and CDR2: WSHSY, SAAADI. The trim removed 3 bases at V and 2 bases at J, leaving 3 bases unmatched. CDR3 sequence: CASSDREGTYEQYF. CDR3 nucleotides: TGCGCCAGCAGTGATCGGGAGGGAACCTACGAGCAGTACTTC.

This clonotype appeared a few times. The CDR3: CASKNFITDTQYF. The CDR3 DNA reads TGTGCCAGCAAAAACTTTATCACAGATACGCAGTATTTT. V gene TRBV2 combines with J gene TRBJ2-3; D gene uncertain. The CDR3 loop spans 13 amino acids. Trimming left V 7 bases short and J 2 bases short, with 10 bases between. Germline lookup yields CDR1 SNHLY and CDR2 FYNNEI.

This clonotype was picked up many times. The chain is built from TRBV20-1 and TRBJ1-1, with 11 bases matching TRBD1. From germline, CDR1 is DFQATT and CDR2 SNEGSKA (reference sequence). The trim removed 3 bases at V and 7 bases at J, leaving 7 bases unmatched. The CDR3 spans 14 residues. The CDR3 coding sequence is TGCAGTGCTAGTTACGGGACAGGGGGAGATGAAGCTTTCTTT. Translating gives CSASYGTGGDEAFF.

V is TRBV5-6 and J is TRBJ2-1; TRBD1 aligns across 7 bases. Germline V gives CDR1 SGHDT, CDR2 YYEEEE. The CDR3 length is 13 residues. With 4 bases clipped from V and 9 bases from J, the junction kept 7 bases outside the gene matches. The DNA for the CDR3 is TGTGCCAGCAGCCTCCCACAGGGGAGTGAGCAGTTCTTC. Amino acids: CASSLPQGSEQFF.

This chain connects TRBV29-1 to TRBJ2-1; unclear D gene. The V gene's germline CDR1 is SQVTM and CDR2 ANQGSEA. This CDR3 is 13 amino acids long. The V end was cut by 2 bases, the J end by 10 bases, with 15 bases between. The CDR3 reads CSVEIGPFREQFF. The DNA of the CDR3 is TGCAGCGTTGAAATAGGACCCTTCCGGGAGCAGTTCTTC.

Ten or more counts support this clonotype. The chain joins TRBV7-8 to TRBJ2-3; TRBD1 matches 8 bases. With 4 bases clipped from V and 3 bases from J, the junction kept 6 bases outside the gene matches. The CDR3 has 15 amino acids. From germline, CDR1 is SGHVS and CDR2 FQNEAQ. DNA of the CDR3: TGTGCCAGCAGCTCCAGACAGGGGTTGACAGATACGCAGTATTTT. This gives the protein CASSSRQGLTDTQYF.

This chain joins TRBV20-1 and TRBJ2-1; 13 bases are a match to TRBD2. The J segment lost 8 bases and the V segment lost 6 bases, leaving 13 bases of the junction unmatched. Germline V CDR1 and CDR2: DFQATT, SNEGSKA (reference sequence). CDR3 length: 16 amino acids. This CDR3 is CSAIPRTSGSGYEQFF. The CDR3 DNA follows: TGCAGTGCGATACCTCGGACTAGCGGGAGCGGTTATGAGCAGTTCTTC.

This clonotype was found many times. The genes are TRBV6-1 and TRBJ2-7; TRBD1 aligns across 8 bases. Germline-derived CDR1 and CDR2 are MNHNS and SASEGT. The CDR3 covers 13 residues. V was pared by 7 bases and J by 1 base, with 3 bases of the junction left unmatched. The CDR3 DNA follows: TGTGCCAGCACACGGGACAGGTCCTACGAGCAGTACTTC. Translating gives CASTRDRSYEQYF.

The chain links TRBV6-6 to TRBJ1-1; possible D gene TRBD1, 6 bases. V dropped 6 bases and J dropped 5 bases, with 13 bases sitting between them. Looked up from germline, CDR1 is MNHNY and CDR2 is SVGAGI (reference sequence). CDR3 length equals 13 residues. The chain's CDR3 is CASRMTGGTEAFF. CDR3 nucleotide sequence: TGTGCCAGCAGAATGACAGGAGGGACTGAAGCTTTCTTT.

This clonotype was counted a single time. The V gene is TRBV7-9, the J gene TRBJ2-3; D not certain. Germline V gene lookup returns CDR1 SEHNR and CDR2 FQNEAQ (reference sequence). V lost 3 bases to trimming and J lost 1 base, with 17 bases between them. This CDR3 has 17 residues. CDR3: CASSFKPGRIGTDTQYF. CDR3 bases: TGTGCCAGCAGCTTTAAACCGGGCCGAATAGGCACAGATACGCAGTATTTT.

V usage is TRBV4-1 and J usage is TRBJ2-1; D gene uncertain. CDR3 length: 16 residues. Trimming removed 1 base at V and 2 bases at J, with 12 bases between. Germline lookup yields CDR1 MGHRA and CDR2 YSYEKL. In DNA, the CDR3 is TGCGCCAGCAGCCAAGCGGGCGGATCCGCCTACAATGAGCAGTTCTTC. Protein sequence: CASSQAGGSAYNEQFF.

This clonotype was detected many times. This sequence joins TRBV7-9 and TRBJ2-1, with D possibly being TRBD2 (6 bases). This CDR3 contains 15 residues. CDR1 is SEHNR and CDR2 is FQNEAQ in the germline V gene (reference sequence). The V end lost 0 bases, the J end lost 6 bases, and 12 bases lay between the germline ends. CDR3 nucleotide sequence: TGTGCCAGCAGCTTAGCAACGGGAGTGGGCAATGAGCAGTTCTTC. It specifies CASSLATGVGNEQFF.

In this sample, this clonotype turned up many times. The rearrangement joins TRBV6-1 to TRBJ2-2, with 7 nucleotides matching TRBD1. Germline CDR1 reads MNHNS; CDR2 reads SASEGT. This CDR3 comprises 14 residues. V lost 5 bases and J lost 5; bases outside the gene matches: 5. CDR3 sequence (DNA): TGTGCCAGCAGTTTTACAGGGGAAACCGGGGAGCTGTTTTTT. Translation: CASSFTGETGELFF.

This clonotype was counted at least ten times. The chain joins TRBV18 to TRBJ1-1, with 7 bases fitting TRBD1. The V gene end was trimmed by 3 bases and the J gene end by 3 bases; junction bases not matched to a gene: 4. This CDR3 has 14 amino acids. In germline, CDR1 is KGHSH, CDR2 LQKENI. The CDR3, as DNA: TGTGCCAGCTCACCGACAGGGTCGTACACTGAAGCTTTCTTT. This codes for CASSPTGSYTEAFF.

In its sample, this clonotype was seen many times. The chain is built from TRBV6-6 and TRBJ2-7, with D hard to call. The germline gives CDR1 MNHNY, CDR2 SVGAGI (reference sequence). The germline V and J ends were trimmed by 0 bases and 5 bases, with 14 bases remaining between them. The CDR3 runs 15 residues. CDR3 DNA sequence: TGTGCCAGCAGTTACTCGTCAAAACAAACCCACGAGCAGTACTTC. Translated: CASSYSSKQTHEQYF.

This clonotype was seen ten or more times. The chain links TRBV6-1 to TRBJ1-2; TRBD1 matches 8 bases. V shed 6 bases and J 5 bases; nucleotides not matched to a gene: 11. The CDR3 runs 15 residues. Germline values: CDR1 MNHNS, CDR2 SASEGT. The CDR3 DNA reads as TGTGCCAGCAGATCGACCGGGACAGGCCTTTATGGCTACACCTTC. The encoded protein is CASRSTGTGLYGYTF.